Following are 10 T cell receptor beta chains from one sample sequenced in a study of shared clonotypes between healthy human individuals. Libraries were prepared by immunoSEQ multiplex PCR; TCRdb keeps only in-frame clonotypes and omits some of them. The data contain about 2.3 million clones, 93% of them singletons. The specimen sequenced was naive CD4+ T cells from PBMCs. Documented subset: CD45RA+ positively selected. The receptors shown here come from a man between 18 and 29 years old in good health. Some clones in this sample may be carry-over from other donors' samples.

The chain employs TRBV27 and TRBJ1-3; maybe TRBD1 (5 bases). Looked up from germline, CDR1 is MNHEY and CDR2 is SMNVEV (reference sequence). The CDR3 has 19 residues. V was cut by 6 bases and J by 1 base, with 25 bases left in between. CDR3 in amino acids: CASRSRGGFWGPSGNTIYF. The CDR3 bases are TGTGCCAGCAGAAGCAGAGGCGGTTTTTGGGGACCATCTGGAAACACCATATATTTT.

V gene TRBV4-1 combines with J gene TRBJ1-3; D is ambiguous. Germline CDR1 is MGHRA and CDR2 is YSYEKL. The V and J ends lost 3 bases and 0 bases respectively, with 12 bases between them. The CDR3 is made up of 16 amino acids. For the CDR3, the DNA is TGCGCCAGCAGCCAGTTCCACGGGAGCTCTGGAAACACCATATATTTT. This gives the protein CASSQFHGSSGNTIYF.

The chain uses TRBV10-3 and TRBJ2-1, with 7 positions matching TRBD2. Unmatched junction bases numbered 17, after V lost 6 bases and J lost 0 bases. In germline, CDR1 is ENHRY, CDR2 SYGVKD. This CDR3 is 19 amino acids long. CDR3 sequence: CAIRSGLAEGLPSYNEQFF. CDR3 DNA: TGTGCCATCAGATCGGGCCTAGCGGAAGGACTTCCCTCCTACAATGAGCAGTTCTTC.

CDR3: CASSPSSGYGYTF. The CDR3 bases are TGTGCCAGCAGCCCCTCCTCTGGTTATGGCTACACCTTC. This chain connects TRBV7-9 to TRBJ1-2; no definite D call. V was pared by 5 bases and J by 5 bases, with 12 bases between. The CDR3 spans 13 residues. Germline CDR1 reads SEHNR; CDR2 reads FQNEAQ (reference sequence).

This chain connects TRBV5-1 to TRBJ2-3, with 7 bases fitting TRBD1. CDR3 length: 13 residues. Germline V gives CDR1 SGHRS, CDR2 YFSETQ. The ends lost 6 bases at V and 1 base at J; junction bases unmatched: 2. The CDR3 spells CASTGQGTDTQYF. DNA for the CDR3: TGCGCCAGCACCGGACAGGGCACAGATACGCAGTATTTT.

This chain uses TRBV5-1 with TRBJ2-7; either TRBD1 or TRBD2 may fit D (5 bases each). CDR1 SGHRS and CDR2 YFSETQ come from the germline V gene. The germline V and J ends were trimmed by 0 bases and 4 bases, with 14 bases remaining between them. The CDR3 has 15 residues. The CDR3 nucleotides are TGCGCCAGCAGCTTGGGACATGGGGGTTCTTACGAGCAGTACTTC. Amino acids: CASSLGHGGSYEQYF. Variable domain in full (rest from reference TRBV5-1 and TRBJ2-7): KAGVTQTPRYLIKTRGQQVTLSCSPISGHRSVSWYQQTPGQGLQFLFEYFSETQRNKGNFPGRFSGRQFSNSRSEMNVSTLELGDSALYLCASSLGHGGSYEQYFGPGTRLTVT.

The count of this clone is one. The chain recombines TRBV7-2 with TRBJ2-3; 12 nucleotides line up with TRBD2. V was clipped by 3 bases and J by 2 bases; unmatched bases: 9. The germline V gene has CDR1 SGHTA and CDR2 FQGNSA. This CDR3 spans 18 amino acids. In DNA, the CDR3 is TGTGCCAGCAGCTTCCCTAAACTAGCGGGAGGTCACACAGATACGCAGTATTTT. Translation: CASSFPKLAGGHTDTQYF.

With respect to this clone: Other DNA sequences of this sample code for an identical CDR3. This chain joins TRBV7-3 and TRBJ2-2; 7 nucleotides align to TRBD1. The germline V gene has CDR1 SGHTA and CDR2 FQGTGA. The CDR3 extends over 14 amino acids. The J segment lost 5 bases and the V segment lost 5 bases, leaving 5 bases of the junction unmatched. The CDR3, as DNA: TGTGCCAGCAGCATACAGGGGAATACCGGGGAGCTGTTTTTT. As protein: CASSIQGNTGELFF.

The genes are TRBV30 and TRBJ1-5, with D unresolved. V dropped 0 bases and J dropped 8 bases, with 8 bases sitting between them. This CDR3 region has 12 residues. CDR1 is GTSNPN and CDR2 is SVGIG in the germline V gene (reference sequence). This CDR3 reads CAWSVHGEPQHF. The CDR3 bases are TGTGCCTGGAGTGTACACGGAGAGCCCCAGCATTTT.

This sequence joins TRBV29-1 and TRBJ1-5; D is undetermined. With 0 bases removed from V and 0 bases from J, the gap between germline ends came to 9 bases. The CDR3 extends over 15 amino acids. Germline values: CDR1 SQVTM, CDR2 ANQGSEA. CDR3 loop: CSVEDVGYSNQPQHF. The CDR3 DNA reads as TGCAGCGTTGAAGATGTAGGTTATAGCAATCAGCCCCAGCATTTT.